This TCR beta chain comes out of a study of T cell clonality in common variable immunodeficiency. The data were produced by immunoSEQ multiplex PCR, yet TCRdb's version contains in-frame clones alone and is incomplete. The sample is made up of around 42,000 clones, none counted only once. Study observations and caveats: Shared TCRbeta clones were fewer between CVID subjects than controls. In common variable immunodeficiency, TCR beta chains reportedly carried fewer deletions and N-nucleotide insertions.

This clone was counted at least ten times. The target antigen is unknown. The observed sequence ends 3 residues before the CDR3 terminus, with the missing tail filled in from the germline J gene. The V and J ends lost 6 bases and 2 bases respectively, with 13 bases between them. The CDR3 is made up of 15 amino acids. Donors gave roughly 4.5 to 8 ml heparinized peripheral whole blood. The source is a person aged 18 to 70 in good health. The sample consisted of peripheral blood mononuclear cells. V is TRBV12-3 or TRBV12-4 and J is TRBJ2-2; possible D gene TRBD1, 6 bases. CDR3: CASSNRDTNTGELFF. CDR3 DNA (partial): TGTGCCAGCAGCAACAGGGACACAAACACCGGGGAG.